This TCR beta chain was recorded in a study of metastatic and nonmetastatic thyroid tumors. With MiXCR, TCRdb called clones anew from the PCR reads. Of about 16,000 clones listed, approximately 20% are singletons. A remark on this clone: Its antigen is currently unknown.

Among the patients, none had received any treatment before thyroid surgery. The study's findings and limits: Compared with benign nodules, malignant thyroid tumors were reported to have significantly higher TCR beta diversity in both blood and tumor.

Looked up from germline, CDR1 is KGHSH and CDR2 is LQKENI. J was trimmed by 10 bases and V by 0 bases; bases with no gene match: 6. CDR3 length equals 15 residues. This TCR derives from a female donor with papillary thyroid cancer or a benign thyroid nodule (not recorded which). Some clones in this sample may be carry-over from other donors' samples. The chain uses TRBV18 and TRBJ1-6, with TRBD1 matching over 7 bases. The material sequenced was adjacent normal tissue. The CDR3 region has the DNA TGTGCCAGCTCACCACCTCGGACAGGTGGATCACCCCTCCACTTT. Protein product: CASSPPRTGGSPLHF.